This TCR beta chain was profiled in a study of control samples from healthy donors and cancer patients. Trimming took off 6 bases at V and 4 bases at J, with 10 bases between the two ends. This CDR3 has 11 amino acids. Germline values: CDR1 DFQATT, CDR2 SNEGSKA (reference sequence). Measured with immunoSEQ multiplex PCR; TCRdb has only the in-frame clones, and not every one. This table holds fewer than 250,000 clones, 91% found once. The chain carries TRBV20-1 and TRBJ2-7; TRBD1 might be the D (5 bases). Sequencing was carried out using blood. This receptor was obtained from a man younger than 40 in good health. Here the CDR3 reads CSAEHRYEQYF. The CDR3 coding sequence is TGCAGTGCGGAACACAGGTACGAGCAGTACTTC.